These 3 T cell receptor beta chains came from one sample sequenced in a study of OX40 agonist ivuxolimab in advanced cancers. Library preparation used the immunoSEQ multiplex PCR assay. Drawn from immuneACCESS, this table holds only the in-frame rearrangements with V and J called that TCRdb kept. Clones are partly lost; checked studies trace under half to an unresolved V gene and leave the rest unexplained. The sample table lists 50,000 to 70,000 clones, over 75% of them with a count of one. 11% of the sample lies in the top ten. The input for sequencing was CD4+ or CD8+ T cells sorted from blood, taken in a trial of the OX40 agonist ivuxolimab. These receptors came from an adult with an advanced solid tumor such as melanoma, head and neck, liver or kidney cancer.

J is TRBJ2-5 and V is TRBV19, with 9 bases aligning to TRBD1. The CDR3 totals 17 residues. Trimming at V came to 4 bases and at J to 0 bases, leaving 9 bases not matched to a gene. From germline, CDR1 is LNHDA and CDR2 SQIVND (reference sequence). The CDR3 loop reads CASSTIAGQGHQETQYF. The CDR3 region has the DNA TGTGCCAGTAGTACGATAGCCGGACAGGGGCACCAAGAGACCCAGTACTTC.

The chain carries TRBV28 and TRBJ1-4; 7 bases are a match to TRBD1. Germline-derived CDR1 and CDR2 are MDHEN and SYDVKM. The CDR3 length is 13 residues. J gave up 8 bases and V 5 bases, and 5 bases lay outside the gene matches. The CDR3 DNA follows: TGTGCCAGCAGTGGGACAGTTAGGGAAAAACTGTTTTTT. This encodes CASSGTVREKLFF.

This chain uses TRBV7-6 with TRBJ1-1; 9 nucleotides agree with TRBD1. CDR1 is SGHVS and CDR2 is FNYEAQ in the germline V gene. This CDR3 region has 14 residues. The V segment lost 5 bases and the J segment 5 bases; nucleotides outside the gene matches: 6. The CDR3 reads CASSLGTGRTEAFF. The CDR3 coding sequence is TGTGCCAGCAGCCTTGGGACAGGGAGGACTGAAGCTTTCTTT.